This T cell receptor (beta chain) originates from a study of cytotoxic CD8 clonotypes in ibrutinib-treated CLL. Overall study: With a range of 6 to 36, the median treatment time before response samples were taken was more than nine months. A mean of approximately 260,000 productive templates and approximately 85,000 productive rearrangements was obtained per sample.

Germline CDR1 is MDHEN and CDR2 is SYDVKM. This CDR3 spans 13 amino acids. V lost 6 bases and J 1 base, leaving 9 bases between the germline ends. Turning to this clone: Its antigen is undetermined.

Target depth was 1 in 200,000 to 1 in 1 million T cells, about 10x per clonotype. Sequencing was performed with immunoSEQ multiplex PCR; in TCRdb, only in-frame clones are kept and a portion is missing. The table records 52,000 or so clones, approximately 54% of them present only once. Study-wide results and caveats: Clonality climbed at ibrutinib response, then dropped toward baseline at progression.

This chain links TRBV28 with TRBJ1-2; D is unclear. The material was PBMCs, obtained at disease progression, from a patient treated with ibrutinib. This receptor was identified in a human donor with chronic lymphocytic leukemia. For the CDR3, the DNA is TGTGCCAGCAGGGAAGCCAATAACTATGGCTACACCTTC. As protein: CASREANNYGYTF.